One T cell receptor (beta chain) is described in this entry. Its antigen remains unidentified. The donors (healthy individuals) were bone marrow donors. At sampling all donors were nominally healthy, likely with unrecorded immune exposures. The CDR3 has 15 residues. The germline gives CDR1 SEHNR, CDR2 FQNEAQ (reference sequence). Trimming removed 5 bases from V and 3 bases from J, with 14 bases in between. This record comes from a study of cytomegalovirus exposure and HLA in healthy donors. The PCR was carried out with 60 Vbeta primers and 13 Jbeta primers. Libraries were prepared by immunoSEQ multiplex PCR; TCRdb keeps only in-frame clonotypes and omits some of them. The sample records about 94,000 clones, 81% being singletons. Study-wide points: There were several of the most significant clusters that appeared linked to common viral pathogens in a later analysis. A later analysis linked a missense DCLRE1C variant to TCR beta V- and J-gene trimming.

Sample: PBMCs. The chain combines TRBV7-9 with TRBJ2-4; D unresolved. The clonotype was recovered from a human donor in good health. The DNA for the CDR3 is TGTGCCAGCAGCCTTGATGGAGTGGGCAAAAACATTCAGTACTTC. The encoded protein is CASSLDGVGKNIQYF.